This TCR beta chain was obtained from a study of identical twins (dated by TCRdb to the mid-2010s). Regarding the study in general: To test whether fetal clonotypes persist, this study deep-sequenced TCR alpha and beta repertoires from monozygotic twins, from unrelated adults of various ages, and from cord blood. To rule out contamination, replicate twin experiments were performed at different times with different library preparation protocols. Study-wide findings and limitations: Because the same donors could not be followed over many years, the conclusions depended on cross-sectional statistical analysis. In monozygotic twins, out-of-frame TCR alpha sharing was systematically underestimated by recombination models, although the models agreed with sharing between unrelated individuals. Fewer insertions were carried by abundant cord blood beta clonotypes; a weaker similar trend was observed in young adult naive repertoires, while no such trend was observed in memory repertoires. Compared with coincidental sharing between unrelated individuals, out-of-frame TCR alpha sequences shared between twins showed an excess of sequences with low generation probability. Zero-insertion analyses could be partly confounded by invariant T cells such as MAIT and iNKT, though diverse VJ usage argued against such confounding for most clonotypes. In beta out-of-frame sequences, excess twin sharing was weaker, because having fewer shared sequences lowered the signal-to-noise ratio.

This clonotype was picked up a small number of times. Its recognized antigen is unknown. Within one base of it there is no much larger clone, and no base qualities were kept. Libraries came from 5' RACE. Sequencing took place on an Illumina HiSeq 2000. Template switching introduced a universal primer binding site; the final cDNA contained a unique molecular identifier, enabling accurate counting of TCR cDNA molecules. Specific primers in the conserved constant-segment region were used to synthesize first-strand cDNA for TCR alpha and beta chains. To control for contamination, every cDNA library carried two barcodes: a SMART-Mk sample barcode plus Illumina barcodes. TruSeq adapter sequences along with Illumina sample barcodes were introduced in two successive PCR steps. The Illumina HiSeq platform was used with custom primers to sequence TCR alpha and beta cDNA libraries. As for how the authors treated the data: Unique molecular identifiers were extracted from raw reads with MiGEC, and CDR3 positions were determined with MiXCR. Recombination models were inferred per individual with the repgenHMM and IGoR tools using an EM algorithm. The analysis of shared clonotypes was done with the tcR package in R, with sharing normalized by the product of cloneset sizes. To study raw recombination without the effects of thymic and clonal selection, out-of-frame nonproductive sequences were analyzed. TCRdb ran its own pipeline on the public reads, namely fastp trimming at Q25 and MiXCR clone calling, and kept in-frame beta chains. CDR3 protein duplicates are merged, each entry listing the most common genes and DNA. What appears here as the V and J calls and clone size reflects TCRdb's work, not the paper's. Present in this sample are some 660,000 distinct CDR3 sequences, 8.6% of which were seen just once. The ten most abundant clones make up around 0.98% of the sample.

From the cysteine up to the phenylalanine, the CDR3 has a length of 15 residues. The CDR3 DNA has 45 bases and is translated from base 1. V was cut back by 5 bases and J by 3 bases, leaving a gap of 17 bases between them. The germline V gene yields SGHVS for CDR1 and FQNEAQ for CDR2. Every donor was a healthy Caucasian. The twin cohort consisted of three pairs of female monozygotic twins, all aged 18 to 29 years. Peripheral blood mononuclear cells were the source from which RNA for the TCR libraries was isolated. This sample also belongs to another study, concerning yellow fever vaccine responses in identical twins. Reported in the second study: The T cell response to vaccination in identical twins was reported by the authors to appear partly convergent and partly personalized. Focusing on identical twins, the study followed the T cell clones that responded to the vaccine, and did so with precision.

This sequence originates from a woman aged 18-35 years in good health. The rearranged segments are TRBV7-8 and TRBJ2-7; the D gene cannot be resolved reliably. The specimen sequenced was PBMCs. Read as DNA, the sequence is TGTGCCAGCAGCGCCTATTCCGGGTCCGACTACGAGCAGTACTTC. It is translated as CASSAYSGSDYEQYF.